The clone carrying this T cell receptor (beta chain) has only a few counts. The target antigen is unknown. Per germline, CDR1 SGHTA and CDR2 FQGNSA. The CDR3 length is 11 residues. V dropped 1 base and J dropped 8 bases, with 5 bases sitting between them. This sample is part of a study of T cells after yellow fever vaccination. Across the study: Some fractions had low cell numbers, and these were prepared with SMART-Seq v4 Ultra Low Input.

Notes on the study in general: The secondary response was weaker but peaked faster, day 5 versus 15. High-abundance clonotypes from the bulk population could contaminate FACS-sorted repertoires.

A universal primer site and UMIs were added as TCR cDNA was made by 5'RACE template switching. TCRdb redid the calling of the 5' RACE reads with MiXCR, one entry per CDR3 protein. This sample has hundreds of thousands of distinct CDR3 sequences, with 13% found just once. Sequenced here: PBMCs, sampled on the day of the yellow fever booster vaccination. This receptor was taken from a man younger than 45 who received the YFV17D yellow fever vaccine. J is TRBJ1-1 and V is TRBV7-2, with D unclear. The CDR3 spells CASSLVREAFF. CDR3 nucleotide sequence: TGTGCCAGCAGCTTAGTGAGAGAAGCTTTCTTT.